Listed here are 2 T cell receptor beta chains from one sample, sequenced in a study of early T cells in non-severe SARS-CoV-2 infection (dated by TCRdb to the early 2020s). The library was produced with 5' RACE. Instrument on record: NextSeq 500. The public reads were quality trimmed at Q25 with fastp and then assembled into clones with MiXCR by TCRdb, keeping productive beta chains. Rows with one shared CDR3 protein collapse into an entry with the most common genes and DNA. Counted in this sample were about 55,000 distinct CDR3 sequences; 7.5% to 9.5% of them appeared once. The ten largest clones take up 4% to 5% of the sample. Material: whole blood. The receptor set was obtained from an adult who was a healthcare worker with PCR-confirmed SARS-CoV-2 infection or an uninfected control (not recorded which).

This clonotype occurred many times. The chain combines TRBV5-1 with TRBJ2-1; the match to TRBD2 covers 14 bases. This CDR3 region has 17 residues. The V gene end was trimmed by 1 base and the J gene end by 2 bases; junction bases not matched to a gene: 2. From germline, CDR1 is SGHRS and CDR2 YFSETQ. The CDR3 coding sequence is TGCGCCAGCAGCTTGAGACTAGCGGGGGGGCCCTACAATGAGCAGTTCTTC. Amino acid sequence: CASSLRLAGGPYNEQFF.

This clonotype occurred a few times. As DNA, the CDR3 is TGTGCCAGCAGCCAATCCGGGACTAGCCGTTGGAATGAGCAGTTCTTC. This sequence encodes CASSQSGTSRWNEQFF. V gene TRBV3-1 combines with J gene TRBJ2-1; 9 bases fit TRBD2. This CDR3 has 16 residues. Losses at the gene ends were 2 bases for V and 7 bases for J; bases not matched to a gene: 9. Per the germline V gene, CDR1 is LGHDT and CDR2 is YNNKEL (reference sequence).